The T cell receptor beta chain described here comes from a study of blood T cell repertoires in COVID-19. Under the authors' procedure: It was from reference gene primer amplification that nucleated cell counts were estimated. The data were produced by immunoSEQ multiplex PCR, yet TCRdb's version contains in-frame clones alone and is incomplete. V, J and clone size were drawn from that table, and D and trimming were deduced from the DNA. The sample consists of some 290,000 clones, about four fifths of them appearing once. The length of the CDR3 is 13 residues. From germline, CDR1 is LNHNV and CDR2 YYDKDF (reference sequence). Trimming shortened V by 0 bases and J by 4 bases, and 6 bases separated the two germline ends.

Specimen: peripheral blood. The V and J genes are TRBV15 and TRBJ1-2, with a weak D call TRBD1 (5 bases). The clonotype originates from a woman aged 55 to 70 with active or convalescent COVID-19. CDR3: CATSRDQGYGYTF. The CDR3 nucleotides read TGTGCCACCAGCAGAGATCAGGGCTATGGCTACACCTTC.